The rows below give T cell receptor beta chains drawn from one sample of a study of control samples from healthy donors and cancer patients. The table came from immunoSEQ multiplex PCR; TCRdb's copy has only in-frame clones and leaves some out. Of about 180,000 clones in the sample, around nine tenths were seen once. The sequenced material came from blood. All receptors derive from a young man in good health. The CDR3 runs from the conserved cysteine through the conserved F or W. Each record gives: D gene, V gene, J gene, CDR3 DNA, CDR3 protein. D genes are given only for firm matches.

D: TRBD1; V: TRBV11-3; J: TRBJ2-5; DNA: TGTGCCAGCAGCTTAGGTCGGGCAGGGGGCGCCGAGACCCAGTACTTC; CDR3: CASSLGRAGGAETQYF
D: NA; V: TRBV4-2; J: TRBJ2-3; DNA: TGTGCCAGCAGCCACGGGGAGAACACAGATACGCAGTATTTT; CDR3: CASSHGENTDTQYF
D: TRBD1; V: TRBV6-5; J: TRBJ2-7; DNA: TGTGCCAGCAGGGAGACAGGGGCCCCCTACGAGCAGTACTTC; CDR3: CASRETGAPYEQYF
D: NA; V: TRBV27; J: TRBJ2-3; DNA: TGTGCCACCTCTAGAGGGTCCCTAAGCACAGATACGCAGTATTTT; CDR3: CATSRGSLSTDTQYF
D: NA; V: TRBV28; J: TRBJ2-3; DNA: TGTGCCAGCAGGGACGTGTACACAGATACGCAGTATTTT; CDR3: CASRDVYTDTQYF
D: TRBD2; V: TRBV2; J: TRBJ2-1; DNA: TGTGCCAGCAGCCCCGGGAGGGGGAGGAATGAGCAGTTCTTC; CDR3: CASSPGRGRNEQFF
D: TRBD1; V: TRBV29-1; J: TRBJ1-1; DNA: TGCAGCTATAAACCCGGGACAGCCTACACTGAAGCTTTCTTT; CDR3: CSYKPGTAYTEAFF
D: TRBD2; V: TRBV18; J: TRBJ2-1; DNA: TGTGCCAGCTCGCCTCGACTAGCGGGGGGGTCGGAGCAGTTCTTC; CDR3: CASSPRLAGGSEQFF
D: NA; V: TRBV11-2; J: TRBJ2-2; DNA: TGTGCCAGCAGCTTAGTCATGCGAGACACCGGGGAGCTGTTTTTT; CDR3: CASSLVMRDTGELFF
D: TRBD2; V: TRBV30; J: TRBJ2-3; DNA: TGTGCCTGGAGTCGGGGGGACGTCGACACAGATACGCAGTATTTT; CDR3: CAWSRGDVDTDTQYF
D: NA; V: TRBV7-9; J: TRBJ1-2; DNA: TGTGCCAGCACCCCTTTGGTAGGACAAAACTATGGCTACACCTTC; CDR3: CASTPLVGQNYGYTF
D: NA; V: TRBV28; J: TRBJ2-1; DNA: TGTGCCAGCACCCTAGCGAATCCTAATGAGCAGTTCTTC; CDR3: CASTLANPNEQFF
D: TRBD1; V: TRBV5-4; J: TRBJ1-2; DNA: TGTGCCAGCAGCTCCTTCGGGACAGGGGACTATGGCTACACCTTC; CDR3: CASSSFGTGDYGYTF
D: NA; V: TRBV28; J: TRBJ1-5; DNA: TGTGCCAGCAGCACAGGGAGTCAGCCCCAGCATTTT; CDR3: CASSTGSQPQHF
D: NA; V: TRBV5-6; J: TRBJ1-2; DNA: TGTGCCAGCAGCTTGGTAGGAGCGGGGAACTATGGCTACACCTTC; CDR3: CASSLVGAGNYGYTF
D: NA; V: TRBV6-5; J: TRBJ1-6; DNA: TGTGCCAGCAGCGCGGCCGGGGGCTCACCCCTCCACTTT; CDR3: CASSAAGGSPLHF
D: TRBD1; V: TRBV29-1; J: TRBJ1-1; DNA: TGCAGCGTTATCCGGGACAGGGTCCAGAACACTGAAGCTTTCTTT; CDR3: CSVIRDRVQNTEAFF
D: NA; V: TRBV6-5; J: TRBJ1-4; DNA: TGTGCCAGCAGCCGCCGGGGAGACGAAAAACTGTTTTTT; CDR3: CASSRRGDEKLFF
D: NA; V: TRBV28; J: TRBJ2-7; DNA: TGTGCCAGCAGCGGGGATTTACTACGCGAGCAGTACTTC; CDR3: CASSGDLLREQYF
D: TRBD1; V: TRBV10-3; J: TRBJ1-1; DNA: TGTGCCATCAGTATCGACAGGGTGAACACTGAAGCTTTCTTT; CDR3: CAISIDRVNTEAFF
D: NA; V: TRBV2; J: TRBJ2-4; DNA: TGTGCCAGCAGTTATGACCAAGCCAAAAACATTCAGTACTTC; CDR3: CASSYDQAKNIQYF
D: NA; V: TRBV4-3; J: TRBJ1-2; DNA: TGCGCCAGCAGCCAAGACCGAGGGCGGCCGGGGACTAACTATGGCTACACCTTC; CDR3: CASSQDRGRPGTNYGYTF
D: NA; V: TRBV19; J: TRBJ1-4; DNA: TGTGCCAGTAGTACCGACAGATCCATTAAACTGTTTTTT; CDR3: CASSTDRSIKLFF